This T cell receptor (beta chain) was documented in a study of T cells in Graves' hyperthyroidism and ophthalmopathy. This clonotype was counted many times. Germline CDR1 and CDR2: SNHLY and FYNNEI. The ends were cut back, 5 bases at V and 1 base at J, with 11 bases in the middle. The CDR3 is made up of 14 amino acids. Amplification yielded TCR beta CDR3 regions, with RNA transcripts as the source. With the HTBI primer set, the TCR CDR3 went through a first round of RT-PCR. Via MiXCR, TCRdb re-called the multiplex PCR reads, giving one row per CDR3 protein. The table has about 600,000 distinct CDR3 sequences, approximately 15% seen once.

Sequenced sample: blood. This chain uses TRBV2 with TRBJ1-1, with D hard to call. The TCR comes from a young woman with Graves' ophthalmopathy. The CDR3, as DNA: TGTGCCAGCAGTTTGACCCCACCGAACACTGAAGCTTTCTTT. Amino acid sequence: CASSLTPPNTEAFF.